Presented here are 26 T cell receptor beta chains from one specimen sequenced in a study of blood T cells in healthy people across ages. Combining a sample-barcoded 5' primer with a J-beta primer mix, a second PCR ran for roughly 6 to 11 cycles. One entry per CDR3 protein results from TCRdb running MiXCR on the 5' RACE reads. Counted here are about 1,400,000 distinct CDR3 sequences, 35% to 45% occurring once; the ten biggest clones make up less than 8%. What was sequenced was blood. These receptors were obtained from a woman aged 18 to 35 in good health.

Comment on this clonotype: A junction boundary mismatches the germline segment, possibly from a read error. The chain joins TRBV2 to TRBJ2-3, with a weak D call TRBD1 (5 bases). This CDR3 comprises 11 residues. Germline loops: CDR1 SNHLY, CDR2 FYNNEI. This chain's CDR3 is CACPVTDKQYF. The CDR3 region has the DNA TGTGCCTGCCCGGTGACAGATAAGCAGTATTTT. Using reference TRBV2 and TRBJ2-3 for the parts outside the CDR3, the full variable domain is EPEVTQTPSHQVTQMGQEVILRCVPISNHLYFYWYRQILGQKVEFLVSFYNNEISEKSEIFDDQFSVERPDGSNFTLKIRSTKLEDSAMYFCACPVTDKQYFGPGTRLTVL.

V is TRBV7-2 and J is TRBJ2-7; a possible D gene is TRBD2 (5 bases). V dropped 5 bases and J dropped 2 bases, with 13 bases sitting between them. Germline lookup yields CDR1 SGHTA and CDR2 FQGNSA. This CDR3 spans 14 amino acids. The CDR3 loop reads CASSRSRVAYEQYF. CDR3 nucleotide sequence: TGTGCCAGCAGCCGGTCGAGGGTCGCCTACGAGCAGTACTTC. The whole variable domain, remainder taken from reference TRBV7-2 and TRBJ2-7, is GAGVSQSPSNKVTEKGKDVELRCDPISGHTALYWYRQSLGQGLEFLIYFQGNSAPDKSGLPSDRFSAERTGGSVSTLTIQRTQQEDSAVYLCASSRSRVAYEQYFGPGTRLTVT.

CDR3 DNA sequence: TGCGCCAGCAGCTTGGGGGGCGGGAGCCCAGATACGCAGTATTTT. This gives the protein CASSLGGGSPDTQYF. The chain links TRBV5-1 to TRBJ2-3; TRBD2 matches 7 bases. The V gene's germline CDR1 is SGHRS and CDR2 YFSETQ. J was trimmed by 4 bases and V by 0 bases; bases with no gene match: 5. The CDR3 totals 15 residues.

This clonotype was detected only a few times. This chain joins TRBV7-3 and TRBJ2-3; D remains unclear. The CDR3 runs 13 residues. Germline V gene lookup returns CDR1 SGHTA and CDR2 FQGTGA. Trimming took off 5 bases at V and 6 bases at J, with 12 bases between the two ends. CDR3 nucleotide sequence: TGTGCCAGCAGCCATTCCGCCTGGGATACGCAGTATTTT. Translation gives CASSHSAWDTQYF.

The chain uses TRBV6-1 and TRBJ1-5; D possibly corresponds to TRBD1 (5 bases). The ends were cut back, 3 bases at V and 1 base at J, with 16 bases in the middle. CDR3 length: 17 amino acids. Germline V CDR1 and CDR2: MNHNS, SASEGT. CDR3 in amino acids: CASSDRDLGQSNQPQHF. The CDR3 DNA reads TGTGCCAGCAGTGACCGGGACCTCGGTCAGAGCAATCAGCCCCAGCATTTT.

This clonotype was observed many times. The chain uses TRBV4-1 and TRBJ1-2; TRBD1 might be the D (5 bases). This CDR3 region has 13 residues. The V end was cut by 4 bases, the J end by 6 bases, with 12 bases between. Germline V gene sequence: CDR1 MGHRA, CDR2 YSYEKL. CDR3 in amino acids: CASSRVGGNGYTF. Here the CDR3 DNA reads TGCGCCAGCAGCCGCGTCGGGGGGAATGGCTACACCTTC.

The chain combines TRBV6-1 with TRBJ2-5; D is possibly TRBD1 (5 bases). The J call may be mistaken, given a closer DNA end match to TRBJ2-7. CDR3 length: 13 amino acids. CDR1 and CDR2 (germline): MNHNS, SASEGT. CDR3 in amino acids: CASSIVRDYEQYF. The CDR3 bases are TGTGCCAGCAGTATCGTCAGGGACTACGAGCAGTACTTC.

The gene calls are TRBV4-1 and TRBJ2-5; 11 positions match TRBD2. Looked up from germline, CDR1 is MGHRA and CDR2 is YSYEKL. The CDR3 extends over 16 amino acids. V gave up 1 base and J gave up 11 bases; unmatched junction bases: 12. CDR3 region: CASSQGSGGVNNEQYF. CDR3 coding DNA: TGCGCCAGCAGCCAAGGTAGCGGGGGGGTTAACAATGAGCAGTACTTC.

The DNA of the CDR3 is TGCAGCGTTTCGGGGACTAGCGGGAGTTACGAGCAGTACTTC. Protein: CSVSGTSGSYEQYF. The gene calls are TRBV29-1 and TRBJ2-7; 14 nucleotides line up with TRBD2. V lost 5 bases, J lost 4 bases, and 4 bases stayed unmatched. CDR1 is SQVTM and CDR2 is ANQGSEA in the germline V gene. The CDR3 is made up of 14 amino acids.

This clonotype was observed a handful of times. The chain combines TRBV27 with TRBJ2-1; D may be TRBD2 (7 bases). Germline CDR1 MNHEY, CDR2 SMNVEV (reference sequence). V lost 8 bases, J lost 5 bases, and 16 bases lay in between. The CDR3 loop spans 14 amino acids. The CDR3 region is CASGRGALNNEQFF. CDR3 nucleotide sequence: TGTGCCAGCGGACGGGGGGCCCTAAACAATGAGCAGTTCTTC.

The chain joins TRBV27 to TRBJ2-1; 9 bases are shared with TRBD1. V dropped 5 bases and J dropped 1; count of bases not matched to a gene: 12. Per the germline V gene, CDR1 is MNHEY and CDR2 is SMNVEV (reference sequence). The CDR3 has 18 amino acids. CDR3 in DNA: TGTGCCAGCAGTCCCCCCTTATCCGGGACAGGGTCCTACAATGAGCAGTTCTTC. Its protein product is CASSPPLSGTGSYNEQFF.

This clonotype was counted at least ten times. The chain joins TRBV9 to TRBJ2-7; D remains ambiguous. Germline V gene data show CDR1 as SGDLS and CDR2 as YYNGEE. The CDR3 length is 14 residues. V lost 3 bases and J 2 bases, leaving 12 bases between the germline ends. This chain's CDR3 is CASSAPESPYEQYF. The CDR3 DNA is TGTGCCAGCAGCGCCCCAGAGAGTCCCTACGAGCAGTACTTC.

On this clonotype: At one boundary the junction diverges from the germline segment, which might be a read error. This rearrangement joins TRBV10-3 to TRBJ2-1; tentatively, D is TRBD2 (5 bases). The CDR3 sequence is 11 residues long. Germline V CDR1 and CDR2: ENHRY, SYGVKD. CDR3 region: CAVSERGEQFF. The CDR3 nucleotides are TGTGCCGTCAGTGAGAGAGGGGAGCAGTTCTTC.

This clonotype was counted a few times. The chain uses TRBV12-3 or TRBV12-4 and TRBJ1-2; no clear D. V lost 6 bases, J lost 6 bases, and 26 bases lay in between. There are 17 residues in the CDR3. The CDR3 nucleotides read TGTGCCAGCAGCTCTGAGGAGTTCCCCCCAATTCTGGATGGCTACACCTTC. Its protein is CASSSEEFPPILDGYTF.

This rearrangement joins TRBV5-1 to TRBJ1-1; D uncertain. Germline lookup yields CDR1 SGHRS and CDR2 YFSETQ. Deletions cut 4 bases from V and 0 bases from J, with 10 bases between. The CDR3 runs 14 residues. The CDR3 region is CASSKGGMNTEAFF. CDR3 coding DNA: TGCGCCAGCAGCAAGGGAGGGATGAACACTGAAGCTTTCTTT.

This clonotype was seen only a few times. V and J are TRBV4-1 and TRBJ2-7, with D perhaps TRBD1 (6 bases). CDR3 length equals 14 residues. In germline, CDR1 is MGHRA, CDR2 YSYEKL. Trimming stripped 0 bases from V and 5 bases from J, with 11 bases between. In DNA, the CDR3 is TGCGCCAGCAGCCAAGATCCCAGGGGCCACGAGCAGTACTTC. It codes for CASSQDPRGHEQYF.

The rearrangement links TRBV27 to TRBJ1-2, with D possibly matching TRBD1 (6 bases). CDR1 is MNHEY, CDR2 SMNVEV, per germline (reference sequence). The CDR3 runs 14 residues. V was cut by 4 bases and J by 8 bases, with 17 bases left in between. CDR3 in DNA: TGTGCCAGCAGTTCCCCGAACAGGGCTAAGGGCTACACCTTC. Translated, it gives CASSSPNRAKGYTF.

The chain is built from TRBV10-1 and TRBJ2-1; TRBD1 or TRBD2 may be the D gene (5 bases each). This CDR3 contains 13 residues. CDR1 and CDR2 (germline): WNHNN, SYGVQD (reference sequence). V dropped 8 bases and J dropped 9 bases, with 17 bases sitting between them. CDR3 region: CASRDQGRSEQFF. CDR3 nucleotides: TGCGCCAGCCGGGATCAGGGTAGGAGTGAGCAGTTCTTC.

This clonotype appeared once. This rearrangement joins TRBV10-3 to TRBJ2-7, with 12 bases identical to TRBD2. CDR3 size: 14 residues. CDR1 and CDR2 (germline): ENHRY, SYGVKD. V was clipped by 4 bases and J by 5 bases; unmatched bases: 3. The CDR3 DNA reads TGTGCCATCAGTGGGACTAGCGGGATCGACGAGCAGTACTTC. Protein: CAISGTSGIDEQYF.

The chain recombines TRBV11-2 with TRBJ2-3, with D unresolved. The CDR3 is 17 amino acids. Germline CDR1 and CDR2: SGHAT and FQNNGV. V lost 1 base to trimming and J lost 0 bases, with 14 bases between them. The CDR3 DNA is TGTGCCAGCAGCTTAGGTATTGGTGGAGCTAGCACAGATACGCAGTATTTT. Translation: CASSLGIGGASTDTQYF. The entire variable domain, with the rest obtained from reference TRBV11-2 and TRBJ2-3, is as follows: EAGVAQSPRYKIIEKRQSVAFWCNPISGHATLYWYQQILGQGPKLLIQFQNNGVVDDSQLPKDRFSAERLKGVDSTLKIQPAKLEDSAVYLCASSLGIGGASTDTQYFGPGTRLTVL.

This chain uses TRBV2 with TRBJ1-5; a possible D gene is TRBD1 (5 bases). Germline loops: CDR1 SNHLY, CDR2 FYNNEI. The CDR3 extends over 12 amino acids. Trimming pared 8 bases from V and 7 bases from J, leaving 12 bases between. Written as DNA, the CDR3 is TGTGCCAGCTCGGGGGTCCGGCAGCCCCAGCATTTT. Translation gives CASSGVRQPQHF.

DNA for the CDR3: TGTGCCAGCAGCTCGCCCGCGGGACTAGCGGGAAACAATGAGCAGTTCTTC. It codes for CASSSPAGLAGNNEQFF. The rearrangement joins TRBV7-2 to TRBJ2-1; 13 bases line up with TRBD2. After removal of 4 bases from V and 5 bases from J, the junction contained 8 bases not matched to a gene. The germline V gene encodes CDR1 SGHTA and CDR2 FQGNSA. This CDR3 has 17 amino acids.

A few counts support this clonotype. The chain combines TRBV27 with TRBJ1-5, with D perhaps matching TRBD1 (6 bases). Germline loops: CDR1 MNHEY, CDR2 SMNVEV (reference sequence). The germline V and J ends were trimmed by 4 bases and 2 bases, with 18 bases remaining between them. There are 17 residues in the CDR3. The CDR3 here is CASSSTPQGIGNQPQHF. CDR3 nucleotides: TGTGCCAGCAGTTCTACACCGCAGGGGATCGGCAATCAGCCCCAGCATTTT.

This clonotype was counted only a few times. CDR3 nucleotide sequence: TGTGCCAGCAGACCCACAGGGGGCGTGGGTCGCAATCAGCCCCAGCATTTT. Its translation is CASRPTGGVGRNQPQHF. The chain carries TRBV28 and TRBJ1-5; the match to TRBD1 covers 9 bases. This CDR3 has 17 residues. After removal of 6 bases from V and 2 bases from J, the junction contained 11 bases not matched to a gene. CDR1 is MDHEN, CDR2 SYDVKM, per germline.

The gene calls are TRBV2 and TRBJ2-3; 12 positions match TRBD2. The CDR3 totals 16 residues. V shed 6 bases, J shed 7 bases, and the junction held 11 bases outside the gene matches. Germline CDR1 SNHLY, CDR2 FYNNEI. As DNA, the CDR3 is TGTGCCAGCAGAGAGACCCTAGCGGGGGGGCTATATACGCAGTATTTT. It specifies CASRETLAGGLYTQYF. The full variable domain, completed using reference TRBV2 and TRBJ2-3, is EPEVTQTPSHQVTQMGQEVILRCVPISNHLYFYWYRQILGQKVEFLVSFYNNEISEKSEIFDDQFSVERPDGSNFTLKIRSTKLEDSAMYFCASRETLAGGLYTQYFGPGTRLTVL.

Only a few counts were recorded for this clonotype. CDR3 protein: CASSHRLAGGTDTQYF. The CDR3 nucleotides are TGTGCCAGCAGCCATCGACTAGCGGGAGGGACAGATACGCAGTATTTT. The chain combines TRBV11-2 with TRBJ2-3, with TRBD2 matching 14 bases. CDR1 SGHAT and CDR2 FQNNGV come from the germline V gene. The V segment lost 5 bases and the J segment 3 bases; nucleotides outside the gene matches: 4. This CDR3 region has 16 residues.